What follows describes a single TCR beta chain. The CDR3 consists of 16 residues. V dropped 2 bases and J dropped 4; count of bases not matched to a gene: 9. Per germline, CDR1 KGHSH and CDR2 LQKENI. This specimen belongs to a study of ipilimumab plus nivolumab after autologous stem cell transplantation. Study information: Median doses per patient: four to six ipilimumab, about 8 nivolumab.

Clones were read by immunoSEQ multiplex PCR, and TCRdb kept only the in-frame ones, dropping some. Altogether roughly 23,000 clones are present, around 74% being singletons, with the ten largest covering around a quarter. Ipilimumab, 1 mg/kg, started 14 to 28 days after autologous transplant. Patients received nivolumab 3 mg/kg at weeks 1, 4, 7, 10, then fortnightly to week 26. The sample here was PBMCs, taken in a trial of ipilimumab plus nivolumab as post-transplant consolidation. The chain links TRBV18 to TRBJ2-5, with 8 bases identical to TRBD2. This TCR derives from a male donor with diffuse large B-cell lymphoma. CDR3: CASSPTAGGIGETQYF. CDR3 in DNA: TGTGCCAGCTCACCAACGGCGGGAGGTATCGGAGAGACCCAGTACTTC. Variable domain in full (rest from reference TRBV18 and TRBJ2-5): NAGVMQNPRHLVRRRGQEARLRCSPMKGHSHVYWYRQLPEEGLKFMVYLQKENIIDESGMPKERFSAEFPKEGPSILRIQQVVRGDSAAYFCASSPTAGGIGETQYFGPGTRLLVL.